These 24 T cell receptor beta chains were all obtained from the same sample, sequenced in a study of blood T cell repertoires in COVID-19. Assay used: immunoSEQ multiplex PCR; TCRdb lists only in-frame clones, some missing. Here the sample spans 150,000 to 200,000 clones, around 80% being singletons. Sequencing was performed on peripheral blood. The receptors originated from a woman aged 55-69 years with acute or convalescent COVID-19.

This clone was seen at least ten times. V and J are TRBV5-5 and TRBJ2-1; 10 bases agree with TRBD1. The junction had 8 bases not matched to a gene; V was cut back by 5 bases and J by 6 bases. This CDR3 contains 15 residues. Germline-derived CDR1 and CDR2 are SGHKS and YYEKEE (reference sequence). DNA for the CDR3: TGTGCCAGCAGTTATGCCGGGACAGGGGTCAATGAGCAGTTCTTC. Amino acid sequence: CASSYAGTGVNEQFF.

This clone was recorded only once. The rearrangement links TRBV7-9 to TRBJ1-4, with 7 bases fitting TRBD1. Germline V gene lookup returns CDR1 SEHNR and CDR2 FQNEAQ (reference sequence). This CDR3 contains 15 residues. The junction had 8 bases not matched to a gene; V was cut back by 5 bases and J by 5 bases. CDR3 bases: TGTGCCAGCAGCCGCGCAGGGGGACAGAATGAAAAACTGTTTTTT. Its protein is CASSRAGGQNEKLFF. The whole variable domain, remainder taken from reference TRBV7-9 and TRBJ1-4, is DTGVSQNPRHKITKRGQNVTFRCDPISEHNRLYWYRQTLGQGPEFLTYFQNEAQLEKSRLLSDRFSAERPKGSFSTLEIQRTEQGDSAMYLCASSRAGGQNEKLFFGSGTQLSVL.

About this clone: One junction end does not reproduce the germline sequence, and a read error may be involved. This chain joins TRBV7-7 and TRBJ2-5; 8 nucleotides agree with TRBD2. Germline assignment: CDR1 SSHAT and CDR2 FNYEAQ (reference sequence). The CDR3 sequence is 15 residues long. This chain's CDR3 is CASSLGLANQETQYF. The CDR3 coding sequence is TGTGCTAGCAGCTTAGGACTAGCAAACCAAGAGACCCAGTACTTC.

The J gene is TRBJ1-1, the V gene TRBV19; 8 positions agree with TRBD1. Trimming at V came to 9 bases and at J to 7 bases, leaving 4 bases not matched to a gene. This CDR3 has 11 residues. Germline V gene sequence: CDR1 LNHDA, CDR2 SQIVND (reference sequence). Here the CDR3 DNA reads TGTGCCAGCGGGGGACAGGATGAAGCTTTCTTT. Translated: CASGGQDEAFF.

The rearrangement joins TRBV7-2 to TRBJ2-7; tentative D call: TRBD2 (6 bases). This CDR3 is 15 amino acids long. With 5 bases removed from V and 3 bases from J, the gap between germline ends came to 17 bases. From germline, CDR1 is SGHTA and CDR2 FQGNSA. For the CDR3, the DNA is TGTGCCAGCAGCCGGGGGAGAGGAGACCTCTACGAGCAGTACTTC. Protein product: CASSRGRGDLYEQYF.

V gene TRBV7-6 combines with J gene TRBJ1-5; 9 bases map to TRBD1. This CDR3 contains 15 residues. The J segment lost 6 bases and the V segment lost 3 bases, leaving 6 bases of the junction unmatched. Germline assignment: CDR1 SGHVS and CDR2 FNYEAQ. CDR3 sequence (DNA): TGTGCCAGCAGCTTGGGACAGGGTGGGGGTCAGCCCCAGCATTTT. Amino acid sequence: CASSLGQGGGQPQHF.

V gene TRBV2 combines with J gene TRBJ1-1, with TRBD1 matching over 8 bases. This CDR3 has 16 amino acids. Per germline, CDR1 SNHLY and CDR2 FYNNEI. V trimming: 2 bases; J trimming: 1 base; junction bases outside the gene matches: 6. CDR3: CASSEFRTGRNTEAFF. For the CDR3, the DNA is TGTGCCAGCAGTGAATTTAGGACAGGGAGGAACACTGAAGCTTTCTTT.

The rearrangement links TRBV6-5 to TRBJ1-2, with 7 positions matching TRBD1. This CDR3 has 14 residues. In germline, CDR1 is MNHEY, CDR2 SVGAGI. Trimming cost V 4 bases and J 7 bases; bases outside gene matches: 9. CDR3 DNA: TGTGCCAGCAGTTTGAAGACAGGGCCCTCTGGCTACACCTTC. This sequence encodes CASSLKTGPSGYTF.

This chain uses TRBV28 with TRBJ1-1, with TRBD1 matching over 8 bases. The CDR3 contains 16 residues. Germline V CDR1 and CDR2: MDHEN, SYDVKM. With V trimmed by 3 bases and J by 5 bases, 11 bases remained unmatched. The CDR3 loop reads CASSFESPGGWTEAFF. The CDR3 DNA follows: TGTGCCAGCAGTTTTGAAAGTCCAGGGGGCTGGACTGAAGCTTTCTTT.

The gene calls are TRBV12-5 and TRBJ2-7; D might be TRBD2 (5 bases). The CDR3 consists of 16 residues. Looked up from germline, CDR1 is LGHNT and CDR2 is FRNRAP. V was cut by 6 bases and J by 0 bases, with 18 bases left in between. CDR3 DNA sequence: TGTGCTAGTGGCCACCCACGCGGGCAACTCTCCTACGAGCAGTACTTC. This codes for CASGHPRGQLSYEQYF.

The genes are TRBV6-2 or TRBV6-3 and TRBJ2-7; 7 bases line up with TRBD1. V lost 3 bases, J lost 3 bases, and 8 bases stayed unmatched. Per germline, CDR1 MNHEY and CDR2 SVGEGT. CDR3 size: 15 residues. CDR3: CASSYRTGFLYEQYF. CDR3 DNA sequence: TGTGCCAGCAGTTATAGGACAGGTTTCCTCTACGAGCAGTACTTC.

The rearrangement links TRBV2 to TRBJ1-4; D is perhaps TRBD1 (5 bases). Germline V lookup: CDR1 SNHLY, CDR2 FYNNEI. V lost 8 bases, J lost 5 bases, and 12 bases lay in between. The CDR3 has 13 amino acids. CDR3 nucleotide sequence: TGTGCCAGCGTAAGGGGTTCCAATGAAAAACTGTTTTTT. It yields the protein CASVRGSNEKLFF.

The chain couples TRBV18 to TRBJ1-2, with D possibly TRBD1 on 5 matching bases. The V and J ends lost 3 bases and 8 bases respectively, with 16 bases between them. The germline gives CDR1 KGHSH, CDR2 LQKENI. The CDR3 has 14 residues. Here the CDR3 reads CASSPPDTDVGYTF. The CDR3 nucleotides read TGTGCCAGCTCACCCCCGGACACGGATGTAGGCTACACCTTC. Full variable domain (rest looked up from reference TRBV18 and TRBJ1-2): NAGVMQNPRHLVRRRGQEARLRCSPMKGHSHVYWYRQLPEEGLKFMVYLQKENIIDESGMPKERFSAEFPKEGPSILRIQQVVRGDSAAYFCASSPPDTDVGYTFGSGTRLTVV.

V and J are TRBV27 and TRBJ1-2; 7 bases match TRBD1. The CDR3 spans 14 residues. The germline V gene encodes CDR1 MNHEY and CDR2 SMNVEV (reference sequence). Losses at the gene ends were 6 bases for V and 0 bases for J; bases not matched to a gene: 4. The CDR3 here is CASSPTGSNYGYTF. CDR3 sequence (DNA): TGTGCCAGCAGCCCGACAGGGTCTAACTATGGCTACACCTTC.

This sequence joins TRBV11-2 and TRBJ2-3; 8 bases align to TRBD1. CDR1 is SGHAT and CDR2 is FQNNGV in the germline V gene. This CDR3 is 16 amino acids long. Losses at the gene ends were 4 bases for V and 6 bases for J; bases not matched to a gene: 12. DNA of the CDR3: TGTGCCAGCAGCTCCACGAAGGACAGGGAGGAGGATACGCAGTATTTT. Translated: CASSSTKDREEDTQYF.

The chain employs TRBV28 and TRBJ2-5; D possibly corresponds to TRBD1 (6 bases). Trimming removed 8 bases at V and 5 bases at J, with 24 bases between. The CDR3 length is 16 residues. Germline V CDR1 and CDR2: MDHEN, SYDVKM. DNA of the CDR3: TGTGCCAGCGAGCCGGGACAAACTACCGGGACGGAGACCCAGTACTTC. It specifies CASEPGQTTGTETQYF.

This chain links TRBV29-1 with TRBJ1-1; TRBD1 aligns across 7 bases. The CDR3 totals 15 residues. Germline lookup yields CDR1 SQVTM and CDR2 ANQGSEA. Germline trimming cut 3 bases from V and 1 base from J; bases unmatched to any gene: 8. In DNA, the CDR3 is TGCAGCGTTGAGGGGACAGTGAGTCAGAACACTGAAGCTTTCTTT. It yields the protein CSVEGTVSQNTEAFF.

The chain is built from TRBV7-8 and TRBJ2-7; D is possibly TRBD2 (5 bases). Deletions cut 3 bases from V and 2 bases from J, with 11 bases between. CDR3 length equals 14 residues. Looked up from germline, CDR1 is SGHVS and CDR2 is FQNEAQ. The chain's CDR3 is CASSFLTGAYEQYF. The CDR3 region has the DNA TGTGCCAGCAGCTTCTTGACCGGGGCCTACGAGCAGTACTTC.

The genes are TRBV4-3 and TRBJ2-3; no definite D call. Trimming removed 1 base from V and 1 base from J, with 9 bases in between. The germline V gene has CDR1 LGHNA and CDR2 YSLEER. The CDR3 is 15 amino acids. CDR3 DNA sequence: TGCGCCAGCAGCCAAGTCTACCGGGGCACAGATACGCAGTATTTT. Its protein is CASSQVYRGTDTQYF.

The rearrangement uses TRBV5-1 and TRBJ2-2, with 11 positions matching TRBD2. Trimming took 1 base from V and 4 from J; bases not matched to a gene: 3. The length of the CDR3 is 16 residues. The V gene's germline CDR1 is SGHRS and CDR2 YFSETQ. CDR3 in amino acids: CASSLSSGGATGELFF. CDR3 nucleotide sequence: TGCGCCAGCAGCTTGAGTAGCGGGGGGGCCACCGGGGAGCTGTTTTTT.

The chain recombines TRBV5-4 with TRBJ1-6, with D possibly being TRBD1 (5 bases). Between the trimmed V and J ends, which lost 4 bases and 10 bases, there was a span of 12 bases. The germline gives CDR1 SGHNT, CDR2 YYREEE (reference sequence). This CDR3 contains 13 residues. CDR3 nucleotide sequence: TGTGCCAGCAGCAGGGGTGGTGGCTCACCCCTCCACTTT. Translating it yields CASSRGGGSPLHF.

The chain couples TRBV7-9 to TRBJ1-1, with D maybe TRBD1 (5 bases). Trimming removed 0 bases at V and 2 bases at J, with 10 bases between. This CDR3 spans 15 amino acids. Germline CDR1 and CDR2: SEHNR and FQNEAQ (reference sequence). The CDR3 spells CASSLAEGINTEAFF. The CDR3, as DNA: TGTGCCAGCAGCTTAGCGGAGGGGATTAACACTGAAGCTTTCTTT.

The chain has TRBV24-1 and TRBJ1-2; D ambiguous. The CDR3 runs 14 residues. V lost 6 bases to trimming and J lost 4 bases, with 14 bases between them. CDR1 is KGHDR, CDR2 SFDVKD, per germline. The CDR3 sequence is CATSSRREIYGYTF. The CDR3 nucleotides are TGTGCCACCAGTTCACGGAGGGAGATCTATGGCTACACCTTC.

The V gene is TRBV7-9, the J gene TRBJ1-6; D might be TRBD1 (5 bases). CDR1 is SEHNR and CDR2 is FQNEAQ in the germline V gene (reference sequence). CDR3 size: 17 residues. With 1 base removed from V and 7 bases from J, the gap between germline ends came to 17 bases. The CDR3 DNA reads TGTGCCAGCAGCTTAGTTGGCCAGGTAGGGGTGAATTCACCCCTCCACTTT. Its translation is CASSLVGQVGVNSPLHF.